This entry lists 17 T cell receptor beta chains sequenced from one sample in a study of blood T cell repertoires in COVID-19. The table came from immunoSEQ multiplex PCR; TCRdb's copy has only in-frame clones and leaves some out. The data hold 250,000 to 350,000 clones, with 75% to 90% observed a single time. Sample: peripheral blood. These receptors were collected from a man younger than 40 with acute or convalescent COVID-19.

The chain has TRBV10-1 and TRBJ1-5, with D unclear. V was cut by 2 bases and J by 11 bases, with 7 bases left in between. This CDR3 is 11 amino acids long. Germline V gives CDR1 WNHNN, CDR2 SYGVQD (reference sequence). The CDR3 bases are TGCGCCAGCAGTGAGCTAACAGCCCAGCATTTT. Translation: CASSELTAQHF.

The chain joins TRBV7-3 to TRBJ2-1; TRBD1 matches 8 bases. Trimming cost V 6 bases and J 0 bases; bases outside gene matches: 7. Germline V gene lookup returns CDR1 SGHTA and CDR2 FQGTGA. This CDR3 contains 16 residues. CDR3 sequence reads: CASSPGTGVSYNEQFF. DNA for the CDR3: TGTGCCAGCAGTCCCGGGACAGGTGTCTCCTACAATGAGCAGTTCTTC.

The chain uses TRBV7-2 and TRBJ1-4; TRBD1 matches at 10 bases. With 5 bases clipped from V and 8 bases from J, the junction kept 8 bases outside the gene matches. Germline values: CDR1 SGHTA, CDR2 FQGNSA. CDR3 size: 15 residues. CDR3 nucleotide sequence: TGTGCCAGCAGCGCAATTGGGGACAGGGGAGAAAAACTGTTTTTT. This gives the protein CASSAIGDRGEKLFF.

The chain couples TRBV2 to TRBJ2-3; D perhaps matches TRBD1 (5 bases). The length of the CDR3 is 10 residues. Germline V CDR1 and CDR2: SNHLY, FYNNEI. As DNA, the CDR3 is TGTTCTCGGCAGGGAGATACGCAGTATTTT. This codes for CSRQGDTQYF. The whole variable domain, remainder taken from reference TRBV2 and TRBJ2-3, is EPEVTQTPSHQVTQMGQEVILRCVPISNHLYFYWYRQILGQKVEFLVSFYNNEISEKSEIFDDQFSVERPDGSNFTLKIRSTKLEDSAMYFCSRQGDTQYFGPGTRLTVL.

This clone was observed a handful of times. This chain connects TRBV30 to TRBJ2-2; a possible D gene is TRBD1 (6 bases). CDR1 is GTSNPN, CDR2 SVGIG, per germline (reference sequence). Trimming stripped 3 bases from V and 2 bases from J, with 10 bases between. CDR3 length: 14 amino acids. The CDR3 DNA sequence: TGTGCCTGGAGGGACAGTTTTAACACCGGGGAGCTGTTTTTT. The encoded protein is CAWRDSFNTGELFF.

This rearrangement joins TRBV29-1 to TRBJ2-1, with D possibly being TRBD2 (5 bases). Germline V lookup: CDR1 SQVTM, CDR2 ANQGSEA. V dropped 4 bases and J dropped 3 bases, with 10 bases sitting between them. This CDR3 contains 13 residues. The CDR3, as DNA: TGCAGCGTTGTGGGAGAGATCTACAATGAGCAGTTCTTC. Protein: CSVVGEIYNEQFF.

This clone was recorded only once. The V call is TRBV21-1, the J call TRBJ1-1. TRBV21-1 is a known pseudogene. The length of the CDR3 is 15 residues. The CDR3 DNA reads as TGTGCCAGCAGCAAAGGGGGGGAGTGGGGCACTGAAGCTTTCTTT. It specifies CASSKGGEWGTEAFF.

The chain employs TRBV30 and TRBJ1-1; unclear D gene. V lost 4 bases, J lost 0 bases, and 9 bases lay in between. Germline assignment: CDR1 GTSNPN and CDR2 SVGIG (reference sequence). The CDR3 runs to 13 residues. The CDR3 sequence: CAWTVGVNTEAFF. Here the CDR3 DNA reads TGTGCCTGGACCGTTGGAGTGAACACTGAAGCTTTCTTT.

The rearrangement uses TRBV6-6 and TRBJ1-6, with 7 bases identical to TRBD1. V was pared by 5 bases and J by 5 bases, with 6 bases of the junction left unmatched. Germline CDR1 is MNHNY and CDR2 is SVGAGI (reference sequence). The CDR3 spans 15 residues. This CDR3 reads CASSDTGQDNSPLHF. In DNA, the CDR3 is TGTGCCAGCAGTGACACCGGACAGGATAATTCACCCCTCCACTTT.

This chain joins TRBV29-1 and TRBJ2-6, with TRBD1 matching 10 bases. The CDR3 loop spans 16 amino acids. With V trimmed by 7 bases and J by 0 bases, 6 bases remained unmatched. CDR1 and CDR2 (germline): SQVTM, ANQGSEA. The CDR3 sequence is CSAGGTGVSGANVLTF. CDR3 DNA sequence: TGCAGCGCTGGAGGGACAGGGGTCTCTGGGGCCAACGTCCTGACTTTC. The whole variable domain, remainder taken from reference TRBV29-1 and TRBJ2-6, is SAVISQKPSRDICQRGTSLTIQCQVDSQVTMMFWYRQQPGQSLTLIATANQGSEATYESGFVIDKFPISRPNLTFSTLTVSNMSPEDSSIYLCSAGGTGVSGANVLTFGAGSRLTVL.

The V gene is TRBV30, the J gene TRBJ1-1; D is perhaps TRBD1 (6 bases). Germline lookup yields CDR1 GTSNPN and CDR2 SVGIG (reference sequence). The V gene lost 5 bases and the J gene lost 3 bases, with 7 bases spanning the gap. CDR3 length equals 11 residues. The CDR3 coding sequence is TGTGCCTGGGAGGGGGACACTGAAGCTTTCTTT. Translated: CAWEGDTEAFF.

The J gene is TRBJ2-5, the V gene TRBV5-8; 10 nucleotides align to TRBD1. Germline V gene data show CDR1 as SGHTS and CDR2 as YDEGEE. The CDR3 is made up of 13 amino acids. Trimming cost V 5 bases and J 4 bases; bases outside gene matches: 2. In nucleotides, the CDR3 is TGTGCCAGCAGGGGACAGGGGCGAGAGACCCAGTACTTC. Protein: CASRGQGRETQYF.

This clone was recorded only once. One junction end disagrees with the germline gene, perhaps due to a read error. The chain employs TRBV6-4 and TRBJ2-7; D may be TRBD2 (6 bases). This CDR3 is 13 amino acids long. Germline assignment: CDR1 MRHNA and CDR2 SNTAGT. The CDR3 loop reads CASSVSVGGSLHF. The CDR3 DNA is TGTGCCAGCAGTGTATCTGTTGGGGGGTCTCTTCACTTC.

This clone was counted between two and nine times. The chain links TRBV7-3 to TRBJ2-1; tentative D call: TRBD2 (5 bases). Germline loops: CDR1 SGHTA, CDR2 FQGTGA. The CDR3 sequence is 15 residues long. V dropped 2 bases and J dropped 0 bases, with 8 bases sitting between them. CDR3 DNA: TGTGCCAGCAGCTTATTAGCGAACTCCTACAATGAGCAGTTCTTC. Residues: CASSLLANSYNEQFF. Full variable domain (rest looked up from reference TRBV7-3 and TRBJ2-1): GAGVSQTPSNKVTEKGKYVELRCDPISGHTALYWYRQSLGQGPEFLIYFQGTGAADDSGLPNDRFFAVRPEGSVSTLKIQRTERGDSAVYLCASSLLANSYNEQFFGPGTRLTVL.

V and J are TRBV28 and TRBJ1-2; perhaps TRBD1 as D (5 bases). CDR1 is MDHEN, CDR2 SYDVKM, per germline. The CDR3 covers 16 residues. V gave up 3 bases and J gave up 4 bases, with 18 bases separating them. CDR3 region: CASSFGAATQFYGYTF. CDR3 DNA sequence: TGTGCCAGCAGTTTTGGGGCAGCTACTCAATTCTATGGCTACACCTTC.

The chain is built from TRBV3-1 (or the pseudogene TRBV3-2) and TRBJ1-1, with TRBD1 matching over 7 bases. CDR1 and CDR2 from the germline V gene are LGHDT and YNNKEL (reference sequence). V dropped 2 bases and J dropped 6; count of bases not matched to a gene: 18. The CDR3 spans 18 residues. CDR3 sequence: CASSQNVGRGLRGSEAFF. DNA of the CDR3: TGTGCCAGCAGCCAAAACGTCGGTAGGGGGCTGCGCGGGTCTGAAGCTTTCTTT.

This chain joins TRBV6-5 and TRBJ2-7; TRBD1 matches 7 bases. The CDR3 loop spans 14 amino acids. With 4 bases clipped from V and 1 base from J, the junction kept 4 bases outside the gene matches. Germline V CDR1 and CDR2: MNHEY, SVGAGI. In DNA, the CDR3 is TGTGCCAGCAGTTCCTCGGACAGGTCCTACGAGCAGTACTTC. Translating gives CASSSSDRSYEQYF.